This T cell receptor (beta chain) is from a study of T cell changes during pregnancy in multiple sclerosis (dated by TCRdb to between 2018 and 2020). As for the study more broadly: In women with multiple sclerosis, the researchers looked at how the T cell repertoire shifted as pregnancy progressed.

Library preparation used the immunoSEQ multiplex PCR assay. Imported from immuneACCESS, the table was reduced by TCRdb to in-frame sequences with V and J called. These copies leave out some clones; in studies compared against another copy, an unresolved V gene accounts for under half, and the cause of the remainder is not known. The sample yields around 34,000 clones; 85% to 90% were counted once. 0.45% to 0.7% of the sample goes to the ten largest clones. As to this clone: Its cognate antigen has yet to be identified. One base away there is no much larger clone; base qualities are not given.

This receptor was obtained from a female donor with multiple sclerosis, enrolled in a pregnancy study. The sequencing used CD4+ T cells from peripheral blood mononuclear cells, collected in the second trimester of pregnancy.

The CDR3 region reads CASSEVRGPRTDTQYF. The DNA reads TGTGCCAGCAGTGAAGTGAGGGGGCCCCGCACAGATACGCAGTATTTT. The sequence is built from TRBV25-1 and TRBJ2-3; 7 central bases correspond to TRBD1. CDR1 MGHDK and CDR2 SYGVNS are derived from the germline V gene. From its cysteine to its phenylalanine, the CDR3 spans 16 amino acids. CDR3 DNA only is kept here, 48 bases in frame from base 1. Compared with germline, V lacks 2 bases and J lacks 1 base; bases without a gene match: 6.